This T cell receptor beta chain was recovered during a study of control samples from healthy donors and cancer patients (TCRdb year 2020). The library was produced with the immunoSEQ multiplex PCR assay. TCRdb re-hosts the immuneACCESS table, in-frame sequences only. Its copies lack some clones; in the studies checked, an unresolved V gene accounts for under half of them, and the cause for the rest is not known. Counted in this sample were about 120,000 clones; about 93% of them appeared once. The ten biggest clones cover roughly 2.6% of the sample. With respect to this clone: The target of this receptor is not known. It has no much larger one-base neighbor in the sample; base qualities were not kept.

Counted from cysteine to phenylalanine, this CDR3 has 14 amino acids. CDR3 DNA is the only sequence kept; it has 42 bases, read in frame from the first base. V sheds 7 bases and J sheds 2 bases, leaving 12 bases between their ends. CDR1 and CDR2 are read off the germline V gene as MNHEY and SVGAGI. The V gene is TRBV6-5 and the J gene is TRBJ2-1; TRBD2 might be the D gene, on 5 matching bases. Sample: blood. This TCR derives from a man younger than 40 in good health. The CDR3: CASTRADTYNEQFF. Here is the DNA: TGTGCCAGCACTCGAGCGGATACCTACAATGAGCAGTTCTTC.